The clone carrying this TCR beta chain was found many times. Its antigen remains unknown. This record comes from a study of T cells in Graves' hyperthyroidism and ophthalmopathy. Overall study findings and caveats: Ophthalmopathy got predicted by the model a median roughly six months before its onset.

This CDR3 has 16 residues. Between the trimmed V and J ends, which lost 1 base and 6 bases, there was a span of 16 bases. CDR1 is SGHRS, CDR2 YFSETQ, per germline. Amplified regions were TCR beta CDR3 sequences from RNA transcripts. The HTBI primer set served for first-round RT-PCR of the TCR CDR3. TCRdb called the multiplex PCR reads again in MiXCR, with one record for every CDR3 protein. This sample carries approximately 610,000 distinct CDR3 sequences, about 15% of them seen once, and the ten largest clones take 4% to 5.5%. The sequenced material came from blood. This clonotype originated in a woman aged 40 to 55 with Graves' ophthalmopathy. The chain employs TRBV5-1 and TRBJ2-2; D possibly corresponds to TRBD1 (6 bases). The CDR3 DNA sequence: TGCGCCAGCAGCTTGCCCTCAGGGGCGCTACCCGGGGAGCTGTTTTTT. It encodes CASSLPSGALPGELFF.